The T cell receptor beta chain under discussion was sequenced for a study of radiation and T cells in renal cell carcinoma. Study-wide results and limits: No pretreatment tumor biopsies were available for baseline clonotypes.

The V and J ends lost 1 base and 6 bases, in that order; junction bases with no gene match: 6. The CDR3 covers 16 residues. Germline CDR1 SGHAT, CDR2 FQNNGV. About this clone: The antigen is not known.

The sample's time point: blood 4 weeks post-SBRT, at nephrectomy. Treatment: 15 Gy SBRT to primary tumor, nephrectomy 4 weeks later. Radiation-treated patients gave blood at baseline, week 2 and week 4. Assay used: immunoSEQ multiplex PCR; TCRdb lists only in-frame clones, some missing. The data show approximately 170,000 clones, around 90% seen once. The TCR comes from a woman in her forties or fifties with renal cell carcinoma. Sequencing used blood, obtained from a patient whose treatment included radiotherapy and nephrectomy. This chain uses TRBV11-2 with TRBJ2-7; 13 bases match TRBD2. CDR3 coding DNA: TGTGCCAGCAGCTTAGGGACTCGACTAGCGGGGGGCGAGCAGTACTTC. Its translation: CASSLGTRLAGGEQYF.